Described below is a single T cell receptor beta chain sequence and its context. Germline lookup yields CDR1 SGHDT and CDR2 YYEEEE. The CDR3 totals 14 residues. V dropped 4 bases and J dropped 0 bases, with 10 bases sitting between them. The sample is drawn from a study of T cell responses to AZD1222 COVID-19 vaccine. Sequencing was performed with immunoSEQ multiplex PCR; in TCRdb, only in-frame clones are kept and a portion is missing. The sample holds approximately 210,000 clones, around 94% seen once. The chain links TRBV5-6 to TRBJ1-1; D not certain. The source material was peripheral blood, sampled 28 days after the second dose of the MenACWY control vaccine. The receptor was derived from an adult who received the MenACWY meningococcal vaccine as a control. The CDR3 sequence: CASSGSALNTEAFF. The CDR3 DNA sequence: TGTGCCAGCAGCGGATCCGCTTTGAACACTGAAGCTTTCTTT. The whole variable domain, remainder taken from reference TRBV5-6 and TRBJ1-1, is DAGVTQSPTHLIKTRGQQVTLRCSPKSGHDTVSWYQQALGQGPQFIFQYYEEEERQRGNFPDRFSGHQFPNYSSELNVNALLLGDSALYLCASSGSALNTEAFFGQGTRLTVV.